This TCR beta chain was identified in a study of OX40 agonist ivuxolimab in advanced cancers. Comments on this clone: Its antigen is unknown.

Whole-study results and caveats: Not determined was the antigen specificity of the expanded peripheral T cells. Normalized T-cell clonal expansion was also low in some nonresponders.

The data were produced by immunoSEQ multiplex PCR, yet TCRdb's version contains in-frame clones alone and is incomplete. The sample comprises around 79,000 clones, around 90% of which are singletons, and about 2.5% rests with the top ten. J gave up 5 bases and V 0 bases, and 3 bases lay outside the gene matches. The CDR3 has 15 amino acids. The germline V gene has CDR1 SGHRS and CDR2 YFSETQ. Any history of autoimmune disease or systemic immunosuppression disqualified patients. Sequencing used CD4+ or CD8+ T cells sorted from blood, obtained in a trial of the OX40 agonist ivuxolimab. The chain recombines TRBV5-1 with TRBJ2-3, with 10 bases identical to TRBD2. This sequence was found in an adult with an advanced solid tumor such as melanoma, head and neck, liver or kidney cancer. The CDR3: CASSLASGSVDTQYF. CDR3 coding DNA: TGCGCCAGCAGCTTGGCTAGCGGGAGTGTAGATACGCAGTATTTT.